These T cell receptor beta chains were read from a single sample in a study of blood T cell repertoires in COVID-19. Sequencing was performed with immunoSEQ multiplex PCR; in TCRdb, only in-frame clones are kept and a portion is missing. The sample carries about 89,000 clones, 65% to 85% recorded once. The sample taken for sequencing was peripheral blood. The receptors shown here come from a woman aged 80 or over with acute or convalescent COVID-19. CDR3s include the opening cysteine and the closing phenylalanine or tryptophan. Where a row states a size, it is once, few, many or the class of an expanded clone; other rows omit it.

v_call	j_call	clone_size	cdr3_aa
TRBV5-4	TRBJ2-1	NA	CASSHKSGGAAYEQFF
TRBV6-5	TRBJ1-4	NA	CASGGLNEKLFF
TRBV3-1/TRBV3-2	TRBJ1-4	NA	CASSQVGGPEEKLFF
TRBV5-1	TRBJ2-7	few	CASRVLPGGQYEQYF
TRBV5-1	TRBJ2-1	NA	CASRRDGTSSYNEQFF
TRBV6-5	TRBJ1-2	NA	CATFPQPKRYGYTF
TRBV7-9	TRBJ2-7	many	CASRPTGGSYEQYF
TRBV11-3	TRBJ2-1	NA	CASSSPAGGGVYNEQFF
TRBV7-9	TRBJ1-3	NA	CASSPGGAGNTIYF
TRBV7-2	TRBJ1-2	NA	CASSSSPGGYTF
TRBV4-2	TRBJ1-5	NA	CASSQDPGGGQPQHF